What follows are 10 T cell receptor beta chains derived from one specimen sequenced in a study of cytomegalovirus exposure and HLA in healthy donors. 60 Vbeta and 13 Jbeta primers were used in PCR. The table came from immunoSEQ multiplex PCR; TCRdb's copy has only in-frame clones and leaves some out. The sample holds some 120,000 clones, around three quarters seen once. Sequencing was performed on PBMCs. The receptors come from a human donor in good health.

The chain recombines TRBV29-1 with TRBJ2-2; 8 nucleotides line up with TRBD2. The CDR3 totals 17 residues. Germline-derived CDR1 and CDR2 are SQVTM and ANQGSEA. Germline trimming cut 3 bases from V and 2 bases from J; bases unmatched to any gene: 11. Here the CDR3 DNA reads TGCAGCGTTGAGGGGGTAGCGGGGATAGTTAACACCGGGGAGCTGTTTTTT. Translating gives CSVEGVAGIVNTGELFF.

The chain is built from TRBV5-1 and TRBJ1-1, with D possibly TRBD1 on 6 matching bases. Germline V gives CDR1 SGHRS, CDR2 YFSETQ. V shed 0 bases and J shed 4 bases, with 13 bases lying between them. The CDR3 covers 15 residues. CDR3 DNA sequence: TGCGCCAGCAGCTTGGAGGGGACAAAAGGCACTGAAGCTTTCTTT. Protein: CASSLEGTKGTEAFF. Full variable domain (missing parts from reference TRBV5-1 and TRBJ1-1): KAGVTQTPRYLIKTRGQQVTLSCSPISGHRSVSWYQQTPGQGLQFLFEYFSETQRNKGNFPGRFSGRQFSNSRSEMNVSTLELGDSALYLCASSLEGTKGTEAFFGQGTRLTVV.

J is TRBJ1-5 and V is TRBV6-5; D gene ambiguous. V shed 6 bases and J shed 7 bases, with 16 bases lying between them. CDR1 and CDR2 from the germline V gene are MNHEY and SVGAGI. The CDR3 runs 14 residues. Here the CDR3 DNA reads TGTGCCAGCAGCCCACAGCCTCAATACCAGCCCCAGCATTTT. Translation: CASSPQPQYQPQHF.

The gene calls are TRBV20-1 and TRBJ2-7; 7 nucleotides align to TRBD1. The ends lost 6 bases at V and 4 bases at J; junction bases unmatched: 3. Germline lookup yields CDR1 DFQATT and CDR2 SNEGSKA (reference sequence). This CDR3 has 11 amino acids. CDR3 nucleotide sequence: TGCAGTGCCAAGACAGGGTACGAGCAGTACTTC. Protein sequence: CSAKTGYEQYF.

This clone was detected only a few times. The rearrangement uses TRBV5-1 and TRBJ2-2; 11 nucleotides agree with TRBD2. The CDR3 is made up of 15 amino acids. With V trimmed by 4 bases and J by 5 bases, 4 bases remained unmatched. Germline values: CDR1 SGHRS, CDR2 YFSETQ. CDR3 protein: CASSGTSGYTGELFF. CDR3 bases: TGCGCCAGCAGCGGGACTAGCGGATATACCGGGGAGCTGTTTTTT.

J is TRBJ1-1 and V is TRBV5-4; TRBD1 might be the D (5 bases). Trimming took off 2 bases at V and 5 bases at J, with 10 bases between the two ends. The CDR3 loop spans 13 amino acids. From germline, CDR1 is SGHNT and CDR2 YYREEE (reference sequence). The CDR3 DNA reads as TGTGCCAGCAGCTTTACAGGCAGGACTGAAGCTTTCTTT. It encodes CASSFTGRTEAFF.

This clone has a single count. The rearrangement links TRBV5-6 to TRBJ1-2; 7 nucleotides match TRBD1. Looked up from germline, CDR1 is SGHDT and CDR2 is YYEEEE. The CDR3 is made up of 15 amino acids. V dropped 3 bases and J dropped 7; count of bases not matched to a gene: 12. CDR3 DNA: TGTGCCAGCAGCTCCCGAGACAGGGCCTCGTTTGGCTACACCTTC. Its translation is CASSSRDRASFGYTF.

The gene calls are TRBV18 and TRBJ2-3, with a possible D match to TRBD1 (6 bases). V was clipped by 1 base and J by 0 bases, with 14 bases between them. CDR1 and CDR2 from the germline V gene are KGHSH and LQKENI. The CDR3 spans 17 residues. CDR3 region: CASSPLWGTGSTDTQYF. Written as DNA, the CDR3 is TGTGCCAGCTCACCACTGTGGGGAACAGGGAGCACAGATACGCAGTATTTT.

This rearrangement joins TRBV29-1 to TRBJ2-6; no definite D call. Germline CDR1 is SQVTM and CDR2 is ANQGSEA. This CDR3 is built from 12 residues. The V end was cut by 6 bases, the J end by 0 bases, with 3 bases between. The CDR3: CSVSSGANVLTF. CDR3 in DNA: TGCAGCGTCAGCTCTGGGGCCAACGTCCTGACTTTC.

The chain carries TRBV14 and TRBJ1-2; TRBD1 matches 10 bases. There are 14 residues in the CDR3. After removal of 4 bases from V and 8 bases from J, the junction contained 7 bases not matched to a gene. The germline CDR1 and CDR2 sequences are SGHDN and FVKESK. CDR3 DNA sequence: TGTGCCAGCAGCCCCCCCGGGACAGGGGTCGGCTACACCTTC. Translating it yields CASSPPGTGVGYTF.